Below, 18 T cell receptor beta chains from the same sample are listed, as sequenced in a study of shared T cell receptors in the human thymus. Produced via immunoSEQ multiplex PCR; TCRdb's table is partial and in-frame only. The sample consists of 600,000 or so clones, around 87% of them appearing once. This same sample was also taken into another study, of human thymus T cells.

The specimen was thymocytes. The source is a boy under three years old with a congenital heart defect.

V and J are TRBV28 and TRBJ1-4; tentatively, D is TRBD1 (5 bases). The germline V gene encodes CDR1 MDHEN and CDR2 SYDVKM. V lost 2 bases and J 7 bases, leaving 17 bases between the germline ends. The CDR3 is 16 amino acids. The CDR3 loop reads CASSLQVRGGGEKLFF. The CDR3 DNA reads TGTGCCAGCAGTTTACAGGTCCGGGGGGGAGGTGAAAAACTGTTTTTT.

J is TRBJ2-2 and V is TRBV6-5, with D perhaps matching TRBD2 (7 bases). V was cut by 11 bases and J by 6 bases, with 19 bases left in between. Germline lookup yields CDR1 MNHEY and CDR2 SVGAGI. This CDR3 comprises 14 residues. The CDR3: CAAGATGSSGELFF. For the CDR3, the DNA is TGTGCCGCGGGGGCAACGGGGTCCTCCGGGGAGCTGTTTTTT.

The rearrangement joins TRBV15 to TRBJ2-7, with a possible D match to TRBD2 (6 bases). CDR1 is LNHNV and CDR2 is YYDKDF in the germline V gene (reference sequence). The ends were cut back, 4 bases at V and 1 base at J, with 11 bases in the middle. The CDR3 length is 14 residues. CDR3 coding DNA: TGTGCCACCAGCAATCCTAGCGCGTCCTACGAGCAGTACTTC. Its protein is CATSNPSASYEQYF.

The J gene is TRBJ2-1, the V gene TRBV6-5; D gene uncertain. Germline V lookup: CDR1 MNHEY, CDR2 SVGAGI. V dropped 0 bases and J dropped 2 bases, with 8 bases sitting between them. There are 15 residues in the CDR3. The CDR3 loop is CASSYSSQAYNEQFF. In DNA form, the CDR3 reads TGTGCCAGCAGTTACTCGAGTCAGGCCTACAATGAGCAGTTCTTC.

Here the CDR3 DNA reads TGTGCCAGCAGCTTAAGGCAGGGGGCTAGCACTGAAGCTTTCTTT. It encodes CASSLRQGASTEAFF. J is TRBJ1-1 and V is TRBV7-2, with 8 bases that match TRBD1. The germline gives CDR1 SGHTA, CDR2 FQGNSA. CDR3 size: 15 residues. V shed 2 bases and J 4 bases; nucleotides not matched to a gene: 6. The entire variable domain, with the rest obtained from reference TRBV7-2 and TRBJ1-1, is as follows: GAGVSQSPSNKVTEKGKDVELRCDPISGHTALYWYRQSLGQGLEFLIYFQGNSAPDKSGLPSDRFSAERTGGSVSTLTIQRTQQEDSAVYLCASSLRQGASTEAFFGQGTRLTVV.

The chain carries TRBV19 and TRBJ1-1; D might be TRBD1 (6 bases). Germline V gene sequence: CDR1 LNHDA, CDR2 SQIVND (reference sequence). This CDR3 has 16 amino acids. The V gene lost 8 bases and the J gene lost 0 bases, with 19 bases spanning the gap. The CDR3 DNA follows: TGTGCCAGTTCAGTTTTAGGTAGGGGGTTGAACACTGAAGCTTTCTTT. Its protein product is CASSVLGRGLNTEAFF.

A remark on this clone: Other DNA sequences from this sample encode an identical CDR3 as well. This chain connects TRBV5-6 to TRBJ1-6, with 8 bases aligning to TRBD1. With 6 bases clipped from V and 13 bases from J, the junction kept 15 bases outside the gene matches. Germline V lookup: CDR1 SGHDT, CDR2 YYEEEE. The CDR3 runs to 15 residues. The CDR3 protein is CASTNRGGEGSPLHF. DNA of the CDR3: TGTGCCAGCACTAACAGGGGGGGTGAGGGATCCCCCCTCCACTTT. The full variable domain, its missing parts supplied by reference TRBV5-6 and TRBJ1-6, is DAGVTQSPTHLIKTRGQQVTLRCSPKSGHDTVSWYQQALGQGPQFIFQYYEEEERQRGNFPDRFSGHQFPNYSSELNVNALLLGDSALYLCASTNRGGEGSPLHFGNGTRLTVT.

V and J are TRBV28 and TRBJ1-1; D is ambiguous. CDR3 size: 16 residues. V lost 1 base, J lost 2 bases, and 14 bases lay in between. From germline, CDR1 is MDHEN and CDR2 SYDVKM. The CDR3 region is CASSLSPSQDNTEAFF. CDR3 nucleotides: TGTGCCAGCAGTTTATCGCCGTCCCAGGATAACACTGAAGCTTTCTTT. Using reference TRBV28 and TRBJ1-1 for the parts outside the CDR3, the full variable domain is DVKVTQSSRYLVKRTGEKVFLECVQDMDHENMFWYRQDPGLGLRLIYFSYDVKMKEKGDIPEGYSVSREKKERFSLILESASTNQTSMYLCASSLSPSQDNTEAFFGQGTRLTVV.

The V gene is TRBV15, the J gene TRBJ2-1; TRBD1 agrees at 7 bases. Germline V lookup: CDR1 LNHNV, CDR2 YYDKDF (reference sequence). The CDR3 runs 14 residues. Trimming removed 4 bases from V and 8 bases from J; junction bases left unmatched: 8. The CDR3 sequence: CATSMPQQGYEQFF. The CDR3 coding sequence is TGTGCCACCAGCATGCCTCAACAGGGGTATGAGCAGTTCTTC. Full variable domain (rest looked up from reference TRBV15 and TRBJ2-1): DAMVIQNPRYQVTQFGKPVTLSCSQTLNHNVMYWYQQKSSQAPKLLFHYYDKDFNNEADTPDNFQSRRPNTSFCFLDIRSPGLGDTAMYLCATSMPQQGYEQFFGPGTRLTVL.

The chain combines TRBV12-5 with TRBJ2-7, with D tentatively TRBD1 (6 bases). V lost 5 bases to trimming and J lost 3 bases, with 14 bases between them. CDR1 and CDR2 (germline): LGHNT, FRNRAP. The CDR3 contains 14 residues. The CDR3 region has the DNA TGTGCTAGTGGTCCACAGGGTCGAGGCTACGAGCAGTACTTC. Residues: CASGPQGRGYEQYF.

The V call is TRBV28, the J call TRBJ1-1; D remains ambiguous. Germline V gene lookup returns CDR1 MDHEN and CDR2 SYDVKM. CDR3 length: 17 residues. The germline V and J ends were trimmed by 7 bases and 1 base, with 22 bases remaining between them. CDR3 sequence reads: CASKIGGSYSGNTEAFF. The CDR3 DNA sequence: TGTGCCAGCAAAATCGGAGGGAGCTACTCGGGGAACACTGAAGCTTTCTTT. The full variable domain, rest sourced from reference TRBV28 and TRBJ1-1, is DVKVTQSSRYLVKRTGEKVFLECVQDMDHENMFWYRQDPGLGLRLIYFSYDVKMKEKGDIPEGYSVSREKKERFSLILESASTNQTSMYLCASKIGGSYSGNTEAFFGQGTRLTVV.

The chain links TRBV28 to TRBJ1-1; D not certain. The CDR3 sequence is 15 residues long. V was shortened by 6 bases and J by 0 bases, with 14 bases between the two germline ends. The germline V gene has CDR1 MDHEN and CDR2 SYDVKM. In nucleotides, the CDR3 is TGTGCCAGCAGATCACGGTTCACCTTGAACACTGAAGCTTTCTTT. It codes for CASRSRFTLNTEAFF.

The chain uses TRBV4-2 and TRBJ2-7; no reliable D call. Germline CDR1 LGHNA, CDR2 YNFKEQ. V was trimmed by 1 base and J by 2 bases, leaving 15 bases between them. The CDR3 loop spans 16 amino acids. CDR3 amino acids: CASSQVVLQNPYEQYF. In DNA form, the CDR3 reads TGTGCCAGCAGCCAAGTTGTTTTACAGAACCCCTACGAGCAGTACTTC.

This clone was detected only a few times. The V and J genes are TRBV7-2 and TRBJ1-3; D is uncertain. The CDR3 sequence is 13 residues long. Germline V gives CDR1 SGHTA, CDR2 FQGNSA. Trimming removed 4 bases at V and 3 bases at J, with 7 bases between. CDR3 amino acids: CASSYRVGNTIYF. The CDR3 DNA is TGTGCCAGCAGCTATAGAGTTGGAAACACCATATATTTT.

The chain uses TRBV28 and TRBJ2-7; 12 positions agree with TRBD2. V lost 1 base and J lost 3; bases outside the gene matches: 19. The V gene's germline CDR1 is MDHEN and CDR2 SYDVKM. The CDR3 contains 21 residues. Written as DNA, the CDR3 is TGTGCCAGCAGTTTATTTTCCCTAGCGGGAGGGAGGCGGCGGCCCTTCTACGAGCAGTACTTC. It is translated as CASSLFSLAGGRRRPFYEQYF.

This clone was counted only a few times. CDR3 loop: CAISRTSGVWRNEQFF. In DNA, the CDR3 is TGTGCCATCTCCAGGACTAGCGGTGTATGGCGCAATGAGCAGTTCTTC. The chain recombines TRBV10-3 with TRBJ2-1; 10 nucleotides agree with TRBD2. This CDR3 region has 16 residues. The germline V gene has CDR1 ENHRY and CDR2 SYGVKD. V lost 8 bases, J lost 6 bases, and 13 bases stayed unmatched.

The chain couples TRBV27 to TRBJ1-5; a possible D gene is TRBD1 (6 bases). The germline V gene encodes CDR1 MNHEY and CDR2 SMNVEV (reference sequence). The CDR3 runs to 13 residues. V gave up 6 bases and J gave up 5 bases, with 11 bases separating them. The CDR3 spells CASRGQSHQPQHF. Here the CDR3 DNA reads TGTGCCAGCAGAGGACAGTCTCATCAGCCCCAGCATTTT.

This clone was observed once. The rearrangement uses TRBV14 and TRBJ2-2, with a weak D call TRBD2 (5 bases). Trimming took 4 bases from V and 6 from J, leaving 6 bases between them. Germline assignment: CDR1 SGHDN and CDR2 FVKESK. The CDR3 runs 12 residues. CDR3 amino acids: CASSPGSGELFF. As DNA, the CDR3 is TGTGCCAGCAGCCCGGGATCCGGGGAGCTGTTTTTT.